These T cell receptor beta chains were read from a single sample in a study of control samples from healthy donors and cancer patients. Sequencing used immunoSEQ multiplex PCR; TCRdb keeps in-frame clones, though not all of them. The sample yields 170,000 or so clones, more than 90% seen once. Sequences were obtained from blood. Receptors were obtained from a woman in her thirties or forties in good health. CDR3s include the opening cysteine and the closing phenylalanine or tryptophan. The D gene is left open where the match is weak. Part of the rows lack a size; the others show once, few, many or a class for expanded clones.

abundance	j_gene	d_gene	v_gene	CDR3nt	CDR3aa
NA	TRBJ1-1	NA	TRBV10-3	TGTGCCATCAGTGAGAGACCGGGAGGGGACACTGAAGCTTTCTTT	CAISERPGGDTEAFF
NA	TRBJ2-7	NA	TRBV7-9	TGTGCCAGCAGCTTACCGGGGCTCCACTACGAGCAGTACTTC	CASSLPGLHYEQYF
NA	TRBJ2-1	TRBD1	TRBV4-1	TGCGCCAGCAGCCAAGGGCAGGGGGTCAACGAGCAGTTCTTC	CASSQGQGVNEQFF
NA	TRBJ1-4	NA	TRBV19	TGTGCCAGTAGTGGGTCAGGGATTGAAAAACTGTTTTTT	CASSGSGIEKLFF
once	TRBJ1-5	NA	TRBV4-1	TGCGCCAGCAGCCAATCATTCTTGAGCAATCAGCCCCAGCATTTT	CASSQSFLSNQPQHF
NA	TRBJ1-1	TRBD1	TRBV7-9	TGTGCCAGCAGCTTAACGTGGCAGGGGGCGCGAGGCACTGAAGCTTTCTTT	CASSLTWQGARGTEAFF
NA	TRBJ1-2	NA	TRBV6-5	TGTGCCAGCAGAAGGACAGTCTATGGCTACACCTTC	CASRRTVYGYTF
NA	TRBJ2-5	TRBD2	TRBV5-1	TGCGCCAGCAGCTTCAGCGGGGGCCAAGAGACCCAGTACTTC	CASSFSGGQETQYF
NA	TRBJ2-7	NA	TRBV19	TGTGCCAGTAGTATAGACCAATCCTACGAGCAGTACTTC	CASSIDQSYEQYF
NA	TRBJ2-3	NA	TRBV27	TGTGCCAGCAGCCCCGGGGCTGACGATACGCAGTATTTT	CASSPGADDTQYF
NA	TRBJ2-7	NA	TRBV19	TGTGCCAGTAGTCCGGGACTGGCCTTCGAGCAGTACTTC	CASSPGLAFEQYF
NA	TRBJ2-7	NA	TRBV5-6	TGTGCCAGCAGCCTGGACGGGGCCTACGAGCAGTACTTC	CASSLDGAYEQYF
NA	TRBJ2-2	NA	TRBV19	TGTGCCAGTAGTAGAGAGGATTACACCGGGGAGCTGTTTTTT	CASSREDYTGELFF
NA	TRBJ1-1	NA	TRBV19	TGTGCCAGTAGTATGGGTGGAAACGACCCGAACACTGAAGCTTTCTTT	CASSMGGNDPNTEAFF
NA	TRBJ2-3	NA	TRBV5-1	TGCGCCAGCAGCTTGGCTGATACGCAGTATTTT	CASSLADTQYF
NA	TRBJ2-6	NA	TRBV15	TGTGCCACCAGCAGAGACTCGATAACGGGACTCCGGCAGGCTGGGGCCAACGTCCTGACTTTC	CATSRDSITGLRQAGANVLTF
NA	TRBJ1-1	NA	TRBV5-1	TGCGCCAGCAGCTCGGGGGGTACTGAAGCTTTCTTT	CASSSGGTEAFF
NA	TRBJ2-7	TRBD2	TRBV19	TGTGCCAGTAGTAAACTCATCATAGCGGGGGGCGTATACGAGCAGTACTTC	CASSKLIIAGGVYEQYF
NA	TRBJ1-1	NA	TRBV24-1	TGTGCCACCAGTGATCCAAAGGGGAGCCTCACTGAAGCTTTCTTT	CATSDPKGSLTEAFF
NA	TRBJ2-5	TRBD1	TRBV28	TGTGCCAGCAGTTCAACTACGGCGGGACAGGACCAAGAGACCCAGTACTTC	CASSSTTAGQDQETQYF
NA	TRBJ1-1	NA	TRBV4-1	TGCGCCAGCAGCAGTAAGAGTAATGGGTACGCTTTCTTT	CASSSKSNGYAFF
NA	TRBJ1-2	NA	TRBV7-9	TGTGCCAGCAGCTTAGGAGGGCTAGAGGCTAACTATGGCTACACCTTC	CASSLGGLEANYGYTF
NA	TRBJ1-4	NA	TRBV6-5	TGTGCCATCCCAGACCAAGGGACTAATGAAAAACTGTTTTTT	CAIPDQGTNEKLFF
NA	TRBJ2-5	NA	TRBV7-9	TGTGCCAGCAGCCCTCGTGAAGCAAAAGAGACCCAGTACTTC	CASSPREAKETQYF
once	TRBJ1-1	NA	TRBV25-1	TGTGCCAGCAGCCCAGCCGGCCACACTGAAGCTTTCTTT	CASSPAGHTEAFF
NA	TRBJ1-2	NA	TRBV9	TGTGCCAGCAGCGTAGGTCAGGACGGAGGCTACACCTTC	CASSVGQDGGYTF
few	TRBJ1-1	NA	TRBV5-1	TGCGCCAGCAGCTTGGGGGGGACAATAAACACTGAAGCTTTCTTT	CASSLGGTINTEAFF
once	TRBJ2-7	NA	TRBV29-1	TGCAGCGCCATGGCGGGGAACTCCTACGAGCAGTACTTC	CSAMAGNSYEQYF
NA	TRBJ1-2	NA	TRBV19	TGTGCCAGTTGGGGGACCCGAACTAACTATGGCTACACCTTC	CASWGTRTNYGYTF
NA	TRBJ2-2	NA	TRBV2	TGTGCCAGCAGTCCTTATACTAGTCCCGGGGAGCTGTTTTTT	CASSPYTSPGELFF
NA	TRBJ2-7	TRBD1	TRBV5-5	TGTGCCAGCAGCTTGGCCGAAATTAGCGGACAGGGCCGACACGAGCAGTACTTC	CASSLAEISGQGRHEQYF
NA	TRBJ2-3	TRBD2	TRBV7-6	TGTGCCAGCAGCTTGTACCGGGGGGGCTATACGCAGTATTTT	CASSLYRGGYTQYF
NA	TRBJ1-2	NA	TRBV2	TGTGCCAGCAGTGAATGGGCAGGGAATGGCTACACCTTC	CASSEWAGNGYTF
NA	TRBJ2-2	TRBD1	TRBV7-7	TGTGCCAGCGGAACCCAGGGGGCTGGCGGGGAGCTGTTTTTT	CASGTQGAGGELFF
NA	TRBJ1-1	TRBD1	TRBV5-8	TGTGCCAGCAGCTTGGTGCAGGGGGCTGAAGCTTTCTTT	CASSLVQGAEAFF
NA	TRBJ1-2	NA	TRBV5-1	TGCGCCAGCAGCTTATACAGGGAGGATGGCTACACCTTC	CASSLYREDGYTF
NA	TRBJ1-2	NA	TRBV28	TGTGCCAGCACCTTAGGGACAAACAATGGCTACACCTTC	CASTLGTNNGYTF
once	TRBJ2-3	NA	TRBV24-1	TGTGCCGCCCCCCGGGACGGAAAGAGCACAGATACGCAGTATTTT	CAAPRDGKSTDTQYF
few	TRBJ2-7	NA	TRBV6-5	TGTGCCAGCAGAAATGGGGGCGGGATCGAGCAGTACTTC	CASRNGGGIEQYF
NA	TRBJ2-4	TRBD1	TRBV28	TGTGCCAGCAGTCTTAGACAGGGATGGTACTTC	CASSLRQGWYF
NA	TRBJ2-7	NA	TRBV5-1	TGCGCCAGCAGCCCTGGGCGTGGCAGCTCCTACGAGCAGTACTTC	CASSPGRGSSYEQYF
once	TRBJ2-2	NA	TRBV5-1	TGCGCCAGCAGCCACGGGATGCTAAGATCCACCGGGGAGCTGTTTTTT	CASSHGMLRSTGELFF
NA	TRBJ1-6	NA	TRBV2	TGTGCCAGCAGTCGGGGTTGGGATTCACCCCTCCACTTT	CASSRGWDSPLHF
NA	TRBJ1-1	TRBD1	TRBV11-2	TGTGCCAGCAGCTCCGGACAGGGGGCTTCTGAAGCTTTCTTT	CASSSGQGASEAFF
NA	TRBJ1-2	NA	TRBV5-6	TGTGCCAGCAGCGATTTTGGCGTGGGGGATTCGGGCTACACCTTC	CASSDFGVGDSGYTF
NA	TRBJ1-1	NA	TRBV5-6	TGTGCCAGCAGCTGGGGAACCGGGACTGAAGCTTTCTTT	CASSWGTGTEAFF
NA	TRBJ2-7	NA	TRBV29-1	TGCAGCGTAGGCGGACTCACCTACGAGCAGTACTTC	CSVGGLTYEQYF
NA	TRBJ1-2	NA	TRBV7-9	TGTGCCAGCAGCCACCTGAGGGACGCTAACTATGGCTACACCTTC	CASSHLRDANYGYTF
NA	TRBJ1-2	NA	TRBV7-9	TGTGCCAGCAGCGACAGTACGGGCTACACCTTC	CASSDSTGYTF
NA	TRBJ1-2	NA	TRBV7-9	TGTGCCAGCAGCTTCGGTGATGGCTACACCTTC	CASSFGDGYTF
NA	TRBJ2-7	NA	TRBV10-3	TGTGCCATCAGTGTGGCTCCCGGATCAAGCTCCTACGAGCAGTACTTC	CAISVAPGSSSYEQYF
NA	TRBJ1-1	TRBD1	TRBV6-1	TGTGCCAGCAGTGTAGGAGGAGGGGGCGGGGGGACTGAAGCTTTCTTT	CASSVGGGGGGTEAFF
NA	TRBJ1-1	NA	TRBV7-6	TGTGCCAGCAGCCCGGCTGGGGTCGGATACACTGAAGCTTTCTTT	CASSPAGVGYTEAFF
NA	TRBJ1-1	NA	TRBV7-9	TGTGCCAGCAGCTTAGTCTGGGACACTGAAGCTTTCTTT	CASSLVWDTEAFF
NA	TRBJ2-1	NA	TRBV7-9	TGTGCCAGCAGCGCCCCACTGAGCTCCTACAATGAGCAGTTCTTC	CASSAPLSSYNEQFF
NA	TRBJ2-7	TRBD1	TRBV9	TGTGCCAGCAGCGTAGGTTCCGGGACAGCCTCGGGGGAGCAGTACTTC	CASSVGSGTASGEQYF
NA	TRBJ2-5	TRBD2	TRBV2	TGTGCCAGCAGATTCGGGGGGGAGACCCAGTACTTC	CASRFGGETQYF
few	TRBJ1-1	NA	TRBV19	TGTGCCAGTAGTCGTTCCGGGGGTTGGACTGAAGCTTTCTTT	CASSRSGGWTEAFF
NA	TRBJ2-1	TRBD1	TRBV12-3/TRBV12-4	TGTGCCAGCAGTACAGGGGCGGAGCAGTTCTTC	CASSTGAEQFF